This T cell receptor (beta chain) was sequenced in a study of identical twins. Germline V CDR1 and CDR2: SGHRS, YFSETQ. V was trimmed by 0 bases and J by 3 bases, leaving 6 bases between them. The CDR3 is 14 amino acids. Study-wide results and limits: Carriage of fewer insertions was seen in abundant cord blood beta clonotypes, whereas memory repertoires showed none. Out-of-frame beta chain sequences displayed weaker excess sharing between twins.

Every one of the donors was a healthy Caucasian. This clonotype was observed a handful of times. What it binds is not known. TCRdb independently ran MiXCR on the 5' RACE reads; one entry per CDR3 protein. This table has 1.5 million to 2 million distinct CDR3 sequences, about 32% appearing once. This TCR derives from a newborn girl in good health. Sequencing was done on a sample of cord blood. The chain combines TRBV5-1 with TRBJ1-4, with D hard to call. The CDR3 DNA follows: TGCGCCAGCAGCTTGGCGACCGCTAATGAAAAACTGTTTTTT. Translation gives CASSLATANEKLFF.